What follows are 32 T cell receptor beta chains derived from one specimen sequenced in a study of T-cell reconstitution after alpha-beta-depleted transplantation in children. Unique molecular identifiers were used to barcode this TCRbeta library. TCRdb recomputed calls from the PCR reads with MiXCR, one row per CDR3 protein. The sample includes around 380,000 distinct CDR3 sequences, 11% of them seen just once. Sequencing was performed on PBMCs from the stem cell graft donor, taken from the stem cell graft. The receptors shown here come from a human donor who donated a stem cell graft to a child with acute myeloid leukemia.

The gene calls are TRBV2 and TRBJ2-5; no clear D gene. This CDR3 contains 18 residues. Germline-derived CDR1 and CDR2 are SNHLY and FYNNEI. Trimming pared 3 bases from V and 0 bases from J, leaving 20 bases between. In DNA, the CDR3 is TGTGCCAGCAGTGACGGTTCAGAAGCGTACCGATACCAAGAGACCCAGTACTTC. It yields the protein CASSDGSEAYRYQETQYF.

This clonotype was found a few times. V is TRBV11-2 and J is TRBJ2-3, with TRBD1 matching 8 bases. V was pared by 6 bases and J by 5 bases, with 4 bases of the junction left unmatched. The CDR3 covers 13 residues. The germline V gene has CDR1 SGHAT and CDR2 FQNNGV. The CDR3: CASRGQGIDTQYF. Written as DNA, the CDR3 is TGTGCCAGCAGAGGACAGGGCATAGATACGCAGTATTTT.

V gene TRBV5-6 combines with J gene TRBJ1-6; possibly TRBD1 for D (6 bases). The CDR3 is 15 amino acids. Germline CDR1 SGHDT, CDR2 YYEEEE. V shed 0 bases and J shed 8 bases, with 12 bases lying between them. The CDR3 nucleotides are TGTGCCAGCAGCTTGGTACAGGGTAGTGATTCACCCCTCCACTTT. This sequence encodes CASSLVQGSDSPLHF.

The table lists this clonotype with a few counts. J is TRBJ2-7 and V is TRBV11-1, with a possible D match to TRBD2 (5 bases). Germline assignment: CDR1 SGHAT and CDR2 FQDESV (reference sequence). Deletions cut 1 base from V and 3 bases from J, with 10 bases between. CDR3 length equals 14 residues. The DNA for the CDR3 is TGTGCCAGCAGCTTAGGGGAGAGGGTCTACGAGCAGTACGTC. Protein sequence: CASSLGERVYEQYV.

The chain is built from TRBV12-3 or TRBV12-4 and TRBJ1-1, with unresolved D. The CDR3 loop spans 14 amino acids. V was pared by 7 bases and J by 2 bases, with 14 bases between. The CDR3 spells CASTPNSGNTEAFF. The CDR3 DNA reads as TGTGCCAGCACCCCCAACTCAGGAAACACTGAAGCTTTCTTT.

This clonotype was detected only a few times. The genes are TRBV4-1 and TRBJ2-7; D remains unclear. This CDR3 region has 15 residues. Germline values: CDR1 MGHRA, CDR2 YSYEKL. The V and J ends lost 0 bases and 3 bases respectively, with 12 bases between them. CDR3 region: CASSQEEPGDYEQYV. The DNA for the CDR3 is TGCGCCAGCAGCCAAGAAGAGCCAGGCGACTACGAGCAGTACGTC.

This clonotype was seen many times. V gene TRBV14 combines with J gene TRBJ2-3, with 11 bases fitting TRBD1. The trim removed 3 bases at V and 6 bases at J, leaving 5 bases unmatched. In germline, CDR1 is SGHDN, CDR2 FVKESK. The CDR3 is 15 amino acids. The CDR3 here is CASSQRTGGIDTQYF. CDR3 nucleotides: TGTGCCAGCAGCCAGAGGACAGGGGGCATTGATACGCAGTATTTT.

This clonotype was recorded many times. The chain recombines TRBV11-2 with TRBJ2-3, with D possibly being TRBD2 (5 bases). Germline CDR1 is SGHAT and CDR2 is FQNNGV. The CDR3 is 15 residues long. Trimming cost V 0 bases and J 1 base, with 8 bases left between them. The CDR3 spells CASSLDGKGTDTQYF. Written as DNA, the CDR3 is TGTGCCAGCAGCTTAGACGGGAAAGGCACAGATACGCAGTATTTT.

This clonotype appeared a few times. The rearrangement links TRBV29-1 to TRBJ2-3; D uncertain. The CDR3 consists of 11 residues. Germline V CDR1 and CDR2: SQVTM, ANQGSEA. Trimming removed 3 bases at V and 6 bases at J, with 7 bases between. The CDR3 sequence: CSVDGWDTQYF. DNA for the CDR3: TGCAGCGTTGACGGGTGGGATACGCAGTATTTT.

Only a few counts were recorded for this clonotype. The V call is TRBV12-3 or TRBV12-4, the J call TRBJ2-1; maybe TRBD2 (6 bases). Trimming shortened V by 2 bases and J by 0 bases, and 11 bases separated the two germline ends. The CDR3 runs 16 residues. CDR3 protein: CASSLRDSSSYNEQFF. The CDR3 DNA reads as TGTGCCAGCAGTTTAAGGGACTCGAGCTCCTACAATGAGCAGTTCTTC.

A few counts support this clonotype. The chain joins TRBV5-1 to TRBJ1-2, with 7 bases identical to TRBD1. The CDR3 covers 17 residues. Germline loops: CDR1 SGHRS, CDR2 YFSETQ. V shed 4 bases, J shed 0 bases, and the junction held 12 bases outside the gene matches. The CDR3 here is CASSPTPRDSTNYGYTF. The CDR3 nucleotides read TGCGCCAGCAGCCCGACCCCCCGGGACAGCACTAACTATGGCTACACCTTC.

This clonotype was seen many times. V gene TRBV29-1 combines with J gene TRBJ1-5; D ambiguous. The CDR3 length is 13 residues. Looked up from germline, CDR1 is SQVTM and CDR2 is ANQGSEA. The V end was cut by 6 bases, the J end by 0 bases, with 9 bases between. The CDR3 here is CSVIIHSNQPQHF. The CDR3 DNA follows: TGCAGCGTGATAATACATAGCAATCAGCCCCAGCATTTT.

The chain carries TRBV7-9 and TRBJ2-7; D is uncertain. The V gene lost 5 bases and the J gene lost 6 bases, with 11 bases spanning the gap. This CDR3 is 12 amino acids long. The germline gives CDR1 SEHNR, CDR2 FQNEAQ (reference sequence). The CDR3 loop is CASSPTRREQYF. The CDR3, as DNA: TGTGCCAGCAGCCCCACCCGGCGCGAGCAGTACTTC.

This sequence joins TRBV20-1 and TRBJ2-3; TRBD1 matches at 8 bases. The J segment lost 6 bases and the V segment lost 2 bases, leaving 7 bases of the junction unmatched. Germline CDR1 is DFQATT and CDR2 is SNEGSKA (reference sequence). This CDR3 has 14 residues. CDR3 bases: TGCAGTGCTAGACACGGACAGGGAGTGGATACGCAGTATTTT. Translation: CSARHGQGVDTQYF.

The chain combines TRBV28 with TRBJ1-6, with 9 nucleotides matching TRBD1. The CDR3 runs to 15 residues. V shed 7 bases and J 10 bases; nucleotides not matched to a gene: 11. CDR1 MDHEN and CDR2 SYDVKM come from the germline V gene. The CDR3, as DNA: TGTGCCAGCACCCTAGTCCGGACAGGGGAATCACCCCTCCACTTT. Translation: CASTLVRTGESPLHF.

This clonotype was counted a few times. The V gene is TRBV9, the J gene TRBJ2-3, with 11 bases identical to TRBD2. This CDR3 has 17 residues. Germline-derived CDR1 and CDR2 are SGDLS and YYNGEE. V gave up 3 bases and J gave up 3 bases; unmatched junction bases: 9. CDR3 bases: TGTGCCAGCAGCGCCTCCCTAGCGGGGGGTTGGACAGATACGCAGTATTTT. Its protein product is CASSASLAGGWTDTQYF.

This clonotype was counted only a few times. The chain recombines TRBV14 with TRBJ2-7; D gene uncertain. CDR1 is SGHDN and CDR2 is FVKESK in the germline V gene. The CDR3 contains 13 residues. V was pared by 1 base and J by 4 bases, with 8 bases between. The CDR3 nucleotides read TGTGCCAGCAGCCAAGTTAGCCTTTACGAGCAGTACTTC. Its translation is CASSQVSLYEQYF.

The chain couples TRBV5-6 to TRBJ1-5; 10 bases align to TRBD1. J gave up 6 bases and V 4 bases, and 4 bases lay outside the gene matches. CDR1 is SGHDT, CDR2 YYEEEE, per germline. There are 14 residues in the CDR3. The CDR3 DNA reads as TGTGCCAGCAGCATCGGACAGGGGGGTCAGCCCCAGCATTTT. This codes for CASSIGQGGQPQHF.

This clonotype was seen a handful of times. This chain uses TRBV7-9 with TRBJ1-6; D might be TRBD1 (6 bases). Trimming shortened V by 1 base and J by 7 bases, and 11 bases separated the two germline ends. The germline V gene encodes CDR1 SEHNR and CDR2 FQNEAQ (reference sequence). There are 15 residues in the CDR3. The CDR3 bases are TGTGCCAGCAGCTTAGTTACAGGGAACAATTCACCCCTCCACTTT. Its translation is CASSLVTGNNSPLHF.

This chain links TRBV29-1 with TRBJ2-7; TRBD2 is a possible D gene (6 bases). The V gene lost 2 bases and the J gene lost 6 bases, with 8 bases spanning the gap. Germline CDR1 SQVTM, CDR2 ANQGSEA. The CDR3 length is 11 residues. The CDR3 sequence: CSVEKGGEQYF. CDR3 nucleotides: TGCAGCGTTGAAAAGGGAGGCGAGCAGTACTTC.

This clonotype was counted ten times or more. The rearrangement uses TRBV5-4 and TRBJ1-1; 7 bases line up with TRBD1. Germline CDR1 reads SGHNT; CDR2 reads YYREEE (reference sequence). V lost 5 bases and J lost 4; bases outside the gene matches: 8. The CDR3 has 14 residues. The CDR3 is CASSTGAGGTEAFF. DNA for the CDR3: TGTGCCAGCAGTACCGGGGCAGGGGGCACTGAAGCTTTCTTT.

The table lists this clonotype with many counts. The rearrangement joins TRBV15 to TRBJ2-2, with D perhaps TRBD2 (6 bases). Germline V gene sequence: CDR1 LNHNV, CDR2 YYDKDF (reference sequence). The CDR3 has 16 amino acids. V lost 1 base to trimming and J lost 6 bases, with 15 bases between them. The CDR3 bases are TGTGCCACCAGCAGAGGTGGAGGGTTTGGTGCCGGGGAGCTGTTTTTT. This sequence encodes CATSRGGGFGAGELFF.

The chain employs TRBV20-1 and TRBJ1-2; D remains ambiguous. Germline loops: CDR1 DFQATT, CDR2 SNEGSKA (reference sequence). Trimming cost V 1 base and J 3 bases, with 21 bases left between them. This CDR3 spans 17 amino acids. Here the CDR3 DNA reads TGCAGTGCTAGAGCCTTCCTCAACCCGGGGTTGGACTATGGCTACACCTTC. Protein sequence: CSARAFLNPGLDYGYTF.

This clonotype was recorded at least ten times. The chain links TRBV7-9 to TRBJ2-4; 7 nucleotides align to TRBD1. This CDR3 comprises 11 residues. CDR1 SEHNR and CDR2 FQNEAQ come from the germline V gene (reference sequence). V shed 7 bases and J 16 bases; nucleotides not matched to a gene: 10. The CDR3 DNA is TGTGCCAGCAACCCTGGACAGGATCTCTACTTC. This translates into CASNPGQDLYF.

This clonotype was detected ten times or more. The J gene is TRBJ2-5, the V gene TRBV20-1, with D uncertain. This CDR3 contains 13 residues. The germline gives CDR1 DFQATT, CDR2 SNEGSKA (reference sequence). Between the trimmed V and J ends, which lost 7 bases and 0 bases, there was a span of 12 bases. The DNA of the CDR3 is TGCAGTGTCCAGAAACCATACCAAGAGACCCAGTACTTC. Protein product: CSVQKPYQETQYF.

This clonotype was recorded at least ten times. The J gene is TRBJ2-1, the V gene TRBV29-1; D call uncertain. Germline values: CDR1 SQVTM, CDR2 ANQGSEA. V lost 0 bases to trimming and J lost 7 bases, with 7 bases between them. The CDR3 covers 12 residues. The CDR3 loop is CSVEERKNEQFF. In DNA, the CDR3 is TGCAGCGTTGAAGAAAGGAAAAATGAGCAGTTCTTC.

This clonotype was detected ten times or more. The chain uses TRBV28 and TRBJ2-2; 9 positions match TRBD2. The CDR3 contains 17 residues. The V and J ends lost 6 bases and 6 bases, in that order; junction bases with no gene match: 14. Germline CDR1 and CDR2: MDHEN and SYDVKM. The CDR3 loop is CASSPGNAGGRAGELFF. The CDR3 nucleotides are TGTGCCAGCAGCCCCGGCAACGCGGGAGGGCGGGCCGGGGAGCTGTTTTTT.

As concerns this clonotype: Being one base from a much bigger clone, this may be a read error. In DNA form, the CDR3 reads TGTGCCAGCAGCTTAAACCACCAAGGGACCCAGTACTTC. Protein product: CASSLNHQGTQYF. This rearrangement joins TRBV7-8 to TRBJ2-5; D gene ambiguous. CDR3 size: 13 residues. The V gene's germline CDR1 is SGHVS and CDR2 FQNEAQ.

The chain carries TRBV12-3 or TRBV12-4 and TRBJ2-7, with TRBD1 matching 12 bases. The CDR3 contains 15 residues. Unmatched junction bases numbered 5, after V lost 3 bases and J lost 5 bases. In DNA form, the CDR3 reads TGTGCCAGCAGTTTCTGGGGACAGGGGGCTCACGAGCAGTACGTC. It codes for CASSFWGQGAHEQYV.

This chain uses TRBV5-4 with TRBJ2-3; D perhaps matches TRBD2 (7 bases). Trimming shortened V by 3 bases and J by 4 bases, and 24 bases separated the two germline ends. CDR3 length equals 18 residues. Germline V gene lookup returns CDR1 SGHNT and CDR2 YYREEE (reference sequence). The CDR3 here is CASSSQGRGGSAADTQYF. CDR3 DNA: TGTGCCAGCAGCTCGCAAGGCAGGGGAGGGAGCGCGGCAGATACGCAGTATTTT.

The chain carries TRBV7-9 and TRBJ2-2; D is unclear. The V and J ends lost 1 base and 11 bases respectively, with 5 bases between them. This CDR3 comprises 11 residues. Germline V gives CDR1 SEHNR, CDR2 FQNEAQ (reference sequence). The CDR3 sequence: CASSLGAELFF. In DNA, the CDR3 is TGTGCCAGCAGCTTAGGGGCAGAGCTGTTTTTT. The full variable domain, with the rest looked up from reference TRBV7-9 and TRBJ2-2, is DTGVSQNPRHKITKRGQNVTFRCDPISEHNRLYWYRQTLGQGPEFLTYFQNEAQLEKSRLLSDRFSAERPKGSFSTLEIQRTEQGDSAMYLCASSLGAELFFGEGSRLTVL.

The sample holds many counts of this clonotype. The chain couples TRBV5-1 to TRBJ2-7, with D uncertain. The length of the CDR3 is 14 residues. V gave up 2 bases and J gave up 0 bases, with 9 bases separating them. From germline, CDR1 is SGHRS and CDR2 YFSETQ. CDR3 in amino acids: CASSLTSSSYEQYF. The DNA of the CDR3 is TGCGCCAGCAGCTTAACCTCATCCTCCTACGAGCAGTACTTC.